This T cell receptor beta chain was sequenced for a study of OX40 agonist ivuxolimab in advanced cancers. Broader study findings: Some nonresponders also had low normalized T-cell clonal expansion. Expanded peripheral T cells had an undetermined antigen specificity. Relative to CD4+ cells, CD8+ T cells on average had more expanded clones.

Only in-frame clones appear in the TCRdb table, and some are missing; sequencing was by immunoSEQ multiplex PCR. In the table there are tens of thousands of clones, about nine tenths of which are singletons. CDR1 is MDHEN and CDR2 is SYDVKM in the germline V gene. V was trimmed by 6 bases and J by 1 base, leaving 13 bases between them. The CDR3 has 14 residues. As concerns this clone: The target antigen is unknown.

The sequencing used CD4+ or CD8+ T cells sorted from blood, collected in a trial of the OX40 agonist ivuxolimab. The clonotype was recovered from an adult with an advanced solid tumor such as melanoma, head and neck, liver or kidney cancer. The V and J genes are TRBV28 and TRBJ2-7, with D maybe TRBD1 (6 bases). CDR3 region: CASSLRTESYEQYF. The CDR3 nucleotides are TGTGCCAGCAGCCTTAGGACAGAATCCTACGAGCAGTACTTC. Full variable domain (missing parts from reference TRBV28 and TRBJ2-7): DVKVTQSSRYLVKRTGEKVFLECVQDMDHENMFWYRQDPGLGLRLIYFSYDVKMKEKGDIPEGYSVSREKKERFSLILESASTNQTSMYLCASSLRTESYEQYFGPGTRLTVT.